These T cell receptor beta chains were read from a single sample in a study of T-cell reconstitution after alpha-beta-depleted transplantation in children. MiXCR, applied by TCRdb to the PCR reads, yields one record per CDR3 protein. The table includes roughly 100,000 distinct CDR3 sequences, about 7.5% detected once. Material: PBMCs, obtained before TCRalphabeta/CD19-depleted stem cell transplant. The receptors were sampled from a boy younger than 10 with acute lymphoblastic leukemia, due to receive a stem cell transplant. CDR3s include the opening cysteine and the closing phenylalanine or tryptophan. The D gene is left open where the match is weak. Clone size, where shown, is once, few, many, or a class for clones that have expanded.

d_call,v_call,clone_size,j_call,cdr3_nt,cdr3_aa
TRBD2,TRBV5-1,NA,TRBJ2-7,TGCGCCAGCAGCATCAGCGGGGGACCCTACGAGCAGTACTTC,CASSISGGPYEQYF
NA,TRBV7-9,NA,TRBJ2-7,TGTGCCAGCAGCTTTAGGGCGGGCCTGGGCGAGCAGTACTTC,CASSFRAGLGEQYF
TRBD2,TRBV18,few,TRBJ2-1,TGTGCCAGCTCACCACCTGCTAGCGGGGGGGTATACAATGAGCAGTTCTTC,CASSPPASGGVYNEQFF
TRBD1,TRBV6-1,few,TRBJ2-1,TGTGCCAGCAGTGAAGTAGGGGGGACAGGGGGCAATGAGCAGTTCTTC,CASSEVGGTGGNEQFF
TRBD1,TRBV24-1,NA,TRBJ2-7,TGTGCCACCAGTGATTCCGGGACAGGGGGGTTGAAGCAGTACTTC,CATSDSGTGGLKQYF
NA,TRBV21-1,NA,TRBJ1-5,TGTGCCAGCAGCAAAGAGGCGTCCGGCAATCAGCCCCAGCATTTT,CASSKEASGNQPQHF
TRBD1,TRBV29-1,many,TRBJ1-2,TGCAGCGCCTTACAGGGGGATAGCTATGGCTACACCTTC,CSALQGDSYGYTF
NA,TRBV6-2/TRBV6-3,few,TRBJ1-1,TGTGCCAGCACCCACGCGGGGCAGGGCACTGAAGCTTTCTTT,CASTHAGQGTEAFF
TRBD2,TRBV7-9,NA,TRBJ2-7,TGTGCCAGCAGCCGGGAGCGGGGGAGCTCCTACGAGCAGTACTTC,CASSRERGSSYEQYF
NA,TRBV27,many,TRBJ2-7,TGTGCCAGCAGCCGACTTTACACCTACGAGCAGTACTTC,CASSRLYTYEQYF
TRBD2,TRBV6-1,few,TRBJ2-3,TGTGCCAGCAGTCTCCGAGGCGGGGGGACCCCAGATACGCAGTATTTT,CASSLRGGGTPDTQYF
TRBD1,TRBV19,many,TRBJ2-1,TGTGCCAGTAGTATACTTGCAGGGGGCTCCTACAATGAGCAGTTCTTC,CASSILAGGSYNEQFF
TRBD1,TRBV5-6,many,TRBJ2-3,TGTGCCAGCAGCTGGGTCCGGGACAGGACAGATACGCAGTATTTT,CASSWVRDRTDTQYF
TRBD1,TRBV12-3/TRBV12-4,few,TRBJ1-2,TGTGCCAGCAGCCCGGGACAGGGAGTCTATGGCTACACCTTC,CASSPGQGVYGYTF
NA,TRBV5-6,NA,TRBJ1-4,TGTGCCAGCAGCGATTTACAGGGTCGAGATGAAAAACTGTTTTTT,CASSDLQGRDEKLFF
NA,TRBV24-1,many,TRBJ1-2,TGTGCCACCAGTGATTCCTCGTGGAGCGCAAAGGGCTACACCTTC,CATSDSSWSAKGYTF
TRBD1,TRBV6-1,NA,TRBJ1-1,TGTGCCAGCCAACAGGGGGGGGCTATGAACACTGAAGCTTTCTTT,CASQQGGAMNTEAFF
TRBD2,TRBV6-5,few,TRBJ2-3,TGTGCCAGCAGTTCCGTTACTAGCGGCACAGATACGCAGTATTTT,CASSSVTSGTDTQYF
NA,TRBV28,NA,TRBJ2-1,TGTGCCAGCAGTTTACCCTTCCAGTACAATGAGCAGTTCTTC,CASSLPFQYNEQFF
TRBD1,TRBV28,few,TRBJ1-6,TGTGCCAGCAGTCCTCGGGACAGGGTACCCCCTCCGCCCCTCCACTTT,CASSPRDRVPPPPLHF
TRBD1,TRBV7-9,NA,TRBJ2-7,TGTGCCAGCAGCCTTTACGGGACAGAAGAGCAGTACTTC,CASSLYGTEEQYF
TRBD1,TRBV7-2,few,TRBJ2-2,TGTGCCAGCAGGCGGGGACAGGGAATAGGCAGGGAGCTGTTTTTT,CASRRGQGIGRELFF
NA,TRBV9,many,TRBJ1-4,TGTGCCAGCAGCGGCGACGCAAATGAAAAACTGTTTTTT,CASSGDANEKLFF